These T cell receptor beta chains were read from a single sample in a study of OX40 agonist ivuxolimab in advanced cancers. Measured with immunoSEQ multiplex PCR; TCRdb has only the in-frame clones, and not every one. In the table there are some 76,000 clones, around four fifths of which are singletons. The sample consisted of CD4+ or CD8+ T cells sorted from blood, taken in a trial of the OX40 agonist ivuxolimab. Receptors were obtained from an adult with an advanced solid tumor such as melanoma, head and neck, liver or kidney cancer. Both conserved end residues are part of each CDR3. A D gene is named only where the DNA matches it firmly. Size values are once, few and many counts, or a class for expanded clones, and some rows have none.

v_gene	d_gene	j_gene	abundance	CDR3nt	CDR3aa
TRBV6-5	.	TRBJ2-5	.	TGTGCCAGCAGCAATCGAGGGGGACAAGAGACCCAGTACTTC	CASSNRGGQETQYF
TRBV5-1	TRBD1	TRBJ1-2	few	TGCGCCAGCAGCCGGGGACAGGGAAGGGACTATGGCTACACCTTC	CASSRGQGRDYGYTF
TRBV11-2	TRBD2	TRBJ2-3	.	TGTGCCAGCAGCCAGGGACTAGCGGCCGAGCGCACAGATACGCAGTATTTT	CASSQGLAAERTDTQYF
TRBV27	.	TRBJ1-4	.	TGTGCCAGCAGACCGGCGGGGGGGGCTAGTAATGAAAAACTGTTTTTT	CASRPAGGASNEKLFF
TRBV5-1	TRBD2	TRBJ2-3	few	TGCGCCAGCAGCTCGGGGACTAGCGCGGCCACAGATACGCAGTATTTT	CASSSGTSAATDTQYF
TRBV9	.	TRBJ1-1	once	TGTGCCAGCAGCGTGGGGCTAAGCCGGCAGAACACTGAAGCTTTCTTT	CASSVGLSRQNTEAFF
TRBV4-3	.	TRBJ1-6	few	TGCGCCAGCAGCCAAGGAGTGGATTCACCCCTCCACTTT	CASSQGVDSPLHF
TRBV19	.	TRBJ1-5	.	TGTGCCAGTAGTATCCGACAGACAATCAATCAGCCCCAGCATTTT	CASSIRQTINQPQHF
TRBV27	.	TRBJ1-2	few	TGTGCCAGCTCTCACCTTGGGGTATTGGACTATGGCTACACCTTC	CASSHLGVLDYGYTF
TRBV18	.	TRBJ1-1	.	TGTGCCAGCTCACCACCTAGGGGGGTGAACACTGAAGCTTTCTTT	CASSPPRGVNTEAFF
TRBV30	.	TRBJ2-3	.	TGTGCCTGGAGTTTGTCGGGGGGCCGCCCTACAGATACGCAGTATTTT	CAWSLSGGRPTDTQYF
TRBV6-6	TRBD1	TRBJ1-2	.	TGTGCCAGCAGTTACTCGCCAGGGGGAAACTATGGCTACACCTTC	CASSYSPGGNYGYTF
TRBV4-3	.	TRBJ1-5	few	TGCGCCAGCAGCCAAGAGGCACAAGGGGGAGGTCAGCCCCAGCATTTT	CASSQEAQGGGQPQHF
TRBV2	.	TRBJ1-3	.	TGTGCCAGCACCCCCGAAATCTTTAGAATCTCTGGAAACACCATATATTTT	CASTPEIFRISGNTIYF
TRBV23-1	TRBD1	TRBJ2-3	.	TGCGCCAGCAGTCAATCTGAGGCTGGGACAGGGAAACCTCCAGTAAGTAATACGCAGTATTTT	CASSQSEAGTGKPPVSNTQYF
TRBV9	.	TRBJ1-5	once	TGTGCCAGCAGAACCCCAGGGCGGACGCCCCAGCATTTT	CASRTPGRTPQHF
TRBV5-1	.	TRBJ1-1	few	TGCGCCAGCAGCTTGAGCGGATTGGGAGATAACACTGAAGCTTTCTTT	CASSLSGLGDNTEAFF
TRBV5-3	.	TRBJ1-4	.	TGTGCCAGAAGCCCACTCCCGGGACATTCTAATGAAAAACTGTTTTTT	CARSPLPGHSNEKLFF
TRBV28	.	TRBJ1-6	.	TGTGCCAGCAAATTAGATCCCTATTCACCCCTCCACTTT	CASKLDPYSPLHF
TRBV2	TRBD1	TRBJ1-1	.	TGTGCCAGCAGCCTCAGTACAGGGGTGAACACTGAAGCTTTCTTT	CASSLSTGVNTEAFF
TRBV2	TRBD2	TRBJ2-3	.	TGTGCCAGCAGTGATCGGGGATCTAGCGGAAACACAGATACGCAGTATTTT	CASSDRGSSGNTDTQYF
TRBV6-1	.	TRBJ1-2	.	TGTGCCAGCAGTGAAAAAGGACACGAGCGAGGGGGCTATGGCTACACCTTC	CASSEKGHERGGYGYTF
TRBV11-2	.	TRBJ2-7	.	TGTGCCAGCAGCCAGGAGGGAGGCGAGCAGTACTTC	CASSQEGGEQYF
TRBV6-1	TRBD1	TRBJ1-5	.	TGTGCCAGCGTACGGACAGGTAATCAGCCCCAGCATTTT	CASVRTGNQPQHF
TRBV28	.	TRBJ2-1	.	TGTGCCAGCACCGACCCGCCGACTAGTCGGGCCTTCTTC	CASTDPPTSRAFF
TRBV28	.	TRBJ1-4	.	TGTGCTTCCCACCGTACAGGGAATGAAAAACTGTTTTTT	CASHRTGNEKLFF
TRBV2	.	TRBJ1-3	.	TGTGCCAGCAGTGAAGAAGGGGGGAGCTCCGGAAACACCATATATTTT	CASSEEGGSSGNTIYF
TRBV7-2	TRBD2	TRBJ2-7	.	TGTGCCAGCAGCAAAAGCGGGATCAGAGTAGAAGAGCAGTACTTC	CASSKSGIRVEEQYF
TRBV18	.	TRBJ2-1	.	TGTGCCAGCTCACCAGGAATCACAGGGAACAATGAGCAGTTCTTC	CASSPGITGNNEQFF
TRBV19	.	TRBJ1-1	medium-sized	TGTGCCAGTAGTATAGACAGGGAGAACACTGAAGCTTTCTTT	CASSIDRENTEAFF
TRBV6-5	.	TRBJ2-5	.	TGTGCCAGCAGTTACTCGAATTTAGGGTCTCGGGAGACCCAGTACTTC	CASSYSNLGSRETQYF
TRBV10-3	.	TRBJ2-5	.	TGTGCCATCAGTGAACAGGAAGAGACCCAGTACTTC	CAISEQEETQYF
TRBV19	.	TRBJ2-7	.	TGTGCCAGTAGTTTCCGCTCAGCAGGGTTGAATGGGGAGCAGTACTTC	CASSFRSAGLNGEQYF
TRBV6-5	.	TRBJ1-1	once	TGTGCCAGCAGTTATGGGCAGGCAATCTCAGCTTTCTTT	CASSYGQAISAFF
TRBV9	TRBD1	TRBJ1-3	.	TGTGCCAGCAGCGTAGTCCCGATAAACAGGGGACTCTCTGGAAACACCATATATTTT	CASSVVPINRGLSGNTIYF
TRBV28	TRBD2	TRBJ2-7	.	TGTGCCAGCAGTTTTTCTAGCGGGAGGCCGACATACGAGCAGTACTTC	CASSFSSGRPTYEQYF
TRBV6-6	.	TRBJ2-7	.	TGTGCCAGCAGTTACGGGCAGGGGAGGGCCTACGAGCAGTACTTC	CASSYGQGRAYEQYF
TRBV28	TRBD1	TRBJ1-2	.	TGTGCCGCCTTCCTTACTTCAGGGGGCCGATATGGCTACACCTTC	CAAFLTSGGRYGYTF
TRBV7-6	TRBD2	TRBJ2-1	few	TGTGCCAGCAGCTTCCTAGCGGGGCCCTCCTACAATGAGCAGTTCTTC	CASSFLAGPSYNEQFF
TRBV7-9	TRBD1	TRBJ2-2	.	TGTGCCAGCAGCTTAAGGGGGCTCAACACCGGGGAGCTGTTTTTT	CASSLRGLNTGELFF
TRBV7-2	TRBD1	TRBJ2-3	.	TGTGCCAGCAGCTCACCGAGCAGGGGGTTCTGGACAGATACGCAGTATTTT	CASSSPSRGFWTDTQYF
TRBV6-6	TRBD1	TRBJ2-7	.	TGTGCCAGCAGCTCCGGACAGGGGGCTTACGAGCAGTACTTC	CASSSGQGAYEQYF
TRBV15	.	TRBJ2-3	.	TGTGCCACCAGCAGAGATCGTCAGGGGCATACGCAGTATTTT	CATSRDRQGHTQYF
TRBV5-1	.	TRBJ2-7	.	TGCGCCAGCAGAGGGGCGGGACCGACCTCCTACGAGCAGTACTTC	CASRGAGPTSYEQYF
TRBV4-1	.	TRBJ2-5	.	TGCGCCAGCAGCCAAGGAGAGGTCCGGGGGGCCAGAGAGACCCAGTACTTC	CASSQGEVRGARETQYF
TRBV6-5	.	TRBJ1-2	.	TGTGCCAGCAGTTACGGGGTTGGGGATGGGTACTATGGCTACACCTTC	CASSYGVGDGYYGYTF
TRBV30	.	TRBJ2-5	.	TGTGCCTGGAGCGAGGGTGATGAATCGGAGACCCAGTACTTC	CAWSEGDESETQYF
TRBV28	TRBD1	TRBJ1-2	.	TGTGCCAGCAGTTCGGGACAGGGGAACTATGGCTACACCTTC	CASSSGQGNYGYTF
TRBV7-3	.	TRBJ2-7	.	TGTGCCAGCAGCTTCGGGACCGCGAGCGAGCAGTACTTC	CASSFGTASEQYF
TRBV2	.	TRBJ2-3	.	TGTGCCAGCAGTGAAGCTGAGGGGAGCGCAGATACGCAGTATTTT	CASSEAEGSADTQYF
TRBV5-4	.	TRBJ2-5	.	TGTGCCAGCAGCACCGGAACCTCGGGGCCTAAAGAAGGCGACTTC	CASSTGTSGPKEGDF
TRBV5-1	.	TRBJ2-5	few	TGCGCCAGCAGCTTTTCCGGTCGTGGGGTGGAGACCCAGTACTTC	CASSFSGRGVETQYF
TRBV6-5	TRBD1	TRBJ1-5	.	TGTGCCAGCAGTTACGATCCCACAGGGGGGCAGCCCCAGCATTTT	CASSYDPTGGQPQHF
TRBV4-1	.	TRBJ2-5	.	TGCGCCAGCAGCCTCGGGGTTTCACAAGAGACCCAGTACTTC	CASSLGVSQETQYF
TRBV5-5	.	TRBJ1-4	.	TGTGCCAGCAGCGTTATGACACCTCCTTATGAAAATCTGTTTTTT	CASSVMTPPYENLFF
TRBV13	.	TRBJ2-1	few	TGTGCCAGCAGCCCCTACCTCGCGTCCGTCGAGGGAAACAATGAGCAGTTCTTC	CASSPYLASVEGNNEQFF
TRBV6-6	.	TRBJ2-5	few	TGTGCCAGCAGCCCGGAGGAGACCCAGTACTTC	CASSPEETQYF